Listed here is a single T cell receptor (beta chain). Its antigen is not known. The CDR3 length is 12 residues. Germline CDR1 reads MNHEY; CDR2 reads SVGAGI. The V end lost 4 bases, the J end lost 0 bases, and 3 bases lay between the germline ends. This entry belongs to a study of T cell responses to AZD1222 COVID-19 vaccine. Study-wide results and caveats: The reported proportion of spike-specific TCRs targeting unmutated variant regions was nearly half. Scientists sampled the repertoires only once the peak T cell response had passed. Once two AZD1222 doses were given, Spike-specific TCR breadth and depth went up.

Measured with immunoSEQ multiplex PCR; TCRdb has only the in-frame clones, and not every one. This sample carries 100,000 to 120,000 clones, 89% of them seen once, and the ten largest clones take 44%. The rearrangement uses TRBV6-5 and TRBJ1-1; the D is unclear. The receptor was isolated from an adult who received the AZD1222 COVID-19 vaccine. Sequencing used peripheral blood, obtained 28 days after the second AZD1222 dose. CDR3 region: CASSSVNTEAFF. CDR3 nucleotide sequence: TGTGCCAGCAGTTCAGTGAACACTGAAGCTTTCTTT.